The clone carrying this T cell receptor beta chain was seen ten or more times. Its specificity is not known. This entry belongs to a study of early T cells in non-severe SARS-CoV-2 infection. Looking at the study overall: Sequenced bulk RNA came from whole blood that was unsorted, and chains were unpaired. Whole-study findings and limits: Database matching using VDJdb favored anti-spike CD8 responses, with private and CD4 specificities left missing.

Trimming removed 1 base from V and 3 bases from J; junction bases left unmatched: 8. The CDR3 has 17 residues. The germline V gene has CDR1 SEHNR and CDR2 FQNEAQ (reference sequence). Individual cDNA molecules carried attached unique molecular identifiers. From the 5' RACE reads, TCRdb called clonotypes with MiXCR, one entry per CDR3 protein. This repertoire shows 75,000 to 100,000 distinct CDR3 sequences, 14% found once; its top ten account for about a tenth. The V gene is TRBV7-9, the J gene TRBJ2-4; 8 bases fit TRBD1. The sequenced sample consisted of whole blood. The source is an adult who was a healthcare worker with PCR-confirmed SARS-CoV-2 infection or an uninfected control (not recorded which). The CDR3: CASSLGRTGSGKNIQYF. In nucleotides, the CDR3 is TGTGCCAGCAGCTTAGGCCGGACAGGGTCGGGCAAAAACATTCAGTACTTC.